This TCR beta chain was recovered during a study of response to subunit inactivated influenza vaccine. Study-wide points: T cells newly recruited by each seasonal influenza vaccination are few, the authors suggested.

On this clonotype itself: As yet, its antigen is unknown.

A single record per CDR3 protein comes from TCRdb applying MiXCR to the RT-PCR reads. The sample has approximately 680,000 distinct CDR3 sequences; more than 15% are singletons. The germline gives CDR1 LNHDA, CDR2 SQIVND (reference sequence). The ends were cut back, 4 bases at V and 7 bases at J, with 25 bases in the middle. This CDR3 has 18 amino acids. The sample was PBMCs from blood, taken approximately 12 days after vaccination. This clonotype was obtained from a man between 45 and 60 years old who received an inactivated influenza vaccine. The J gene is TRBJ2-2, the V gene TRBV19; D is possibly TRBD2 (5 bases). The CDR3 is CASSSTPRLRALGGELFF. The CDR3, as DNA: TGTGCCAGTAGTAGTACCCCAAGGCTGAGGGCTCTTGGCGGGGAGCTGTTTTTT.